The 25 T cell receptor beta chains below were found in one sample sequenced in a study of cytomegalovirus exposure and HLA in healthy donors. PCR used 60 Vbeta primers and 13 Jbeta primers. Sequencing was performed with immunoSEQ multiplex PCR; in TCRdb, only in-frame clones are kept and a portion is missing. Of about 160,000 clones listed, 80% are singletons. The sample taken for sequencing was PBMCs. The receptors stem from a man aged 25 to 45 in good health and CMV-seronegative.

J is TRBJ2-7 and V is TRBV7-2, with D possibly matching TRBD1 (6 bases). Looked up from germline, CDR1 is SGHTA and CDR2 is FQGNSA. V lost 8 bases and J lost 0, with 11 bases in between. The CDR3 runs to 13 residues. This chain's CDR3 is CASGRQVSYEQYF. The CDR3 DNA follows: TGTGCCAGCGGCAGACAGGTCTCCTACGAGCAGTACTTC.

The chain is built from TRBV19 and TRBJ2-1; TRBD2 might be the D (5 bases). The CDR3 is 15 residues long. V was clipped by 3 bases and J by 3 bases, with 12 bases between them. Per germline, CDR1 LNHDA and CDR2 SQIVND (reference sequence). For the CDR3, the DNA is TGTGCCAGTAGTATGGATTTCGGGGACTACAATGAGCAGTTCTTC. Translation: CASSMDFGDYNEQFF.

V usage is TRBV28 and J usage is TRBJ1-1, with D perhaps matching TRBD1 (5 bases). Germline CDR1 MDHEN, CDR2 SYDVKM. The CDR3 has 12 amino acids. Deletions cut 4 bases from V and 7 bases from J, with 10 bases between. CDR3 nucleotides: TGTGCCAGCAGTTGGGGGGAGGGTGAAGCTTTCTTT. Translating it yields CASSWGEGEAFF. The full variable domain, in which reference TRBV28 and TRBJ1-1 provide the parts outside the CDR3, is DVKVTQSSRYLVKRTGEKVFLECVQDMDHENMFWYRQDPGLGLRLIYFSYDVKMKEKGDIPEGYSVSREKKERFSLILESASTNQTSMYLCASSWGEGEAFFGQGTRLTVV.

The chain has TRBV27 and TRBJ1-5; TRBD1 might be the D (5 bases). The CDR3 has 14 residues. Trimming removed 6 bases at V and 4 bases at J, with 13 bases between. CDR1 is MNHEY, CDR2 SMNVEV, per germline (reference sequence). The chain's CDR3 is CASSDRGANQPQHF. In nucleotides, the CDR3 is TGTGCCAGCAGCGATAGGGGCGCAAATCAGCCCCAGCATTTT.

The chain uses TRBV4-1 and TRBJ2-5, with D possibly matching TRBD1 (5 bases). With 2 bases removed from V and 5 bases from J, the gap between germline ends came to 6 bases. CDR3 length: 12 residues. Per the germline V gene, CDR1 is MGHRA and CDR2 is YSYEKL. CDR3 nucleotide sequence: TGCGCCAGCAGCCAAAACAGGGAGACCCAGTACTTC. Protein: CASSQNRETQYF.

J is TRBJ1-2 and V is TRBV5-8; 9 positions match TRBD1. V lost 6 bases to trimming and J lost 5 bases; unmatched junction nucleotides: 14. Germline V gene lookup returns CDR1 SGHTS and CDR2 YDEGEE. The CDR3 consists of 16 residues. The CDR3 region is CASTWDRVFLDYGYTF. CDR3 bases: TGTGCCAGCACCTGGGACAGGGTATTCTTAGATTATGGCTACACCTTC.

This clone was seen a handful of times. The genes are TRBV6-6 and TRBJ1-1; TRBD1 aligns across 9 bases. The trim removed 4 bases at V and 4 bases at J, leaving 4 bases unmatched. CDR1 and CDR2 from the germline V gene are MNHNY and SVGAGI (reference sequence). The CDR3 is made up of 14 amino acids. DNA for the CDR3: TGTGCCAGCAGTTTGGGGACAGGGAGCACTGAAGCTTTCTTT. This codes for CASSLGTGSTEAFF.

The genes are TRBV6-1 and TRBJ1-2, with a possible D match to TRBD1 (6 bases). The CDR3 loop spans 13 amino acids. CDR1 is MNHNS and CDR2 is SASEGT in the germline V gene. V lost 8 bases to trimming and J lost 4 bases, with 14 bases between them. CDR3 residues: CASGGEQGYGYTF. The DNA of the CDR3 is TGTGCCAGCGGGGGGGAACAGGGCTATGGCTACACCTTC.

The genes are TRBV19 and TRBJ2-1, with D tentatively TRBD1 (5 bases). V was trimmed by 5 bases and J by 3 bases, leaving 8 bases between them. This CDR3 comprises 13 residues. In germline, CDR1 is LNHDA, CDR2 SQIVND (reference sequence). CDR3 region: CASSVGHYNEQFF. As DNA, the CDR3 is TGTGCCAGTAGTGTCGGACACTACAATGAGCAGTTCTTC.

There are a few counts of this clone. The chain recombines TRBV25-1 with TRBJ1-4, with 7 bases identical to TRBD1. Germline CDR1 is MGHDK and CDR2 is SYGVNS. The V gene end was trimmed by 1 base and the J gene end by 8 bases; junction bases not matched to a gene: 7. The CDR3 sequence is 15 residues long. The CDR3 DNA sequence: TGTGCCAGCAGTGAATTGGCAGGGGGGAGGGAAAAACTGTTTTTT. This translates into CASSELAGGREKLFF.

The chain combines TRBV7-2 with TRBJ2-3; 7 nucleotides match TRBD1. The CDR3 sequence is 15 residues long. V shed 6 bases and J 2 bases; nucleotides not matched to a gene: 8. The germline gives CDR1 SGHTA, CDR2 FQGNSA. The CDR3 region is CASSPQQGNTDTQYF. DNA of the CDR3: TGTGCCAGCAGTCCCCAACAGGGGAACACAGATACGCAGTATTTT.

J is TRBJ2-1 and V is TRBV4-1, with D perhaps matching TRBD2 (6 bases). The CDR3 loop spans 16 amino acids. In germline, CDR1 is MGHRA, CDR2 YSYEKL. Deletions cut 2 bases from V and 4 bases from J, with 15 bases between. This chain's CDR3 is CASSQPAGPKYNEQFF. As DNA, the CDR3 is TGCGCCAGCAGCCAACCAGCGGGCCCGAAGTACAATGAGCAGTTCTTC.

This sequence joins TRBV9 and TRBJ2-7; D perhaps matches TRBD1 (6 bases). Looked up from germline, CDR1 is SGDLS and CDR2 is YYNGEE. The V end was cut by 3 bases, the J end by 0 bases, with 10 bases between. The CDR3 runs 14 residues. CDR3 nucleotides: TGTGCCAGCAGCGAGGGGACATCCTCCTACGAGCAGTACTTC. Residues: CASSEGTSSYEQYF.

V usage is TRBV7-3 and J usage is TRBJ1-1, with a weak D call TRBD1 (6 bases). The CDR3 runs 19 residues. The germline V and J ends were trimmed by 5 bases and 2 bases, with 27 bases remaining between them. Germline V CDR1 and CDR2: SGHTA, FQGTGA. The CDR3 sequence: CASSDPLDRSQPPNTEAFF. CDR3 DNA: TGTGCCAGCAGCGATCCTCTAGACAGGTCGCAACCTCCAAACACTGAAGCTTTCTTT.

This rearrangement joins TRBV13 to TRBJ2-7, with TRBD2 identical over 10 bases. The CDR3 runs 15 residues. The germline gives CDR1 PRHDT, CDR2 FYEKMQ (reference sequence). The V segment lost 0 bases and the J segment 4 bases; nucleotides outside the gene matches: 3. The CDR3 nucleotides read TGTGCCAGCAGCTTAGGCCTAGCGGGAGCTTACGAGCAGTACTTC. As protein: CASSLGLAGAYEQYF.

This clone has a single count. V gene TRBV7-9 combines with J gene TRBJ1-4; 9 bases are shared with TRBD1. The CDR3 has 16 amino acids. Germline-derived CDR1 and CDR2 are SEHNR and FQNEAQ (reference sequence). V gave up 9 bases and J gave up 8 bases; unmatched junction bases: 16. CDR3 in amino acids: CASTLGTGTFREKLFF. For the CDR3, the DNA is TGTGCCAGTACCTTAGGGACAGGGACATTTCGCGAAAAACTGTTTTTT.

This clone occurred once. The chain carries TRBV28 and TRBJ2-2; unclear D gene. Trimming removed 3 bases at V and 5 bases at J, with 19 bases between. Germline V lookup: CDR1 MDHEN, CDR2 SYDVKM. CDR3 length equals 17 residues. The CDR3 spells CASSLRLLPIKTGELFF. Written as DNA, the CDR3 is TGTGCCAGCAGTTTGAGACTCCTACCGATTAAAACCGGGGAGCTGTTTTTT.

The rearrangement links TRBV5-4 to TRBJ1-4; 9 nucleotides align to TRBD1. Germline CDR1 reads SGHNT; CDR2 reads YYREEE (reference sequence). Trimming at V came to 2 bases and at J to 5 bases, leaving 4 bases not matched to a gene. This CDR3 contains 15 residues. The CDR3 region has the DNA TGTGCCAGCAGCTTAACAGGGGGCGCAAATGAAAAACTGTTTTTT. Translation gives CASSLTGGANEKLFF.

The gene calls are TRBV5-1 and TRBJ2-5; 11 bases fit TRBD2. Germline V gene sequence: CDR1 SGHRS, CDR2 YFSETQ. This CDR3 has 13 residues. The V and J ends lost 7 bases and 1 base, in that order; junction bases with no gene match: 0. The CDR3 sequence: CASGTSGQETQYF. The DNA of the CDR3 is TGCGCCAGCGGGACTAGCGGCCAAGAGACCCAGTACTTC. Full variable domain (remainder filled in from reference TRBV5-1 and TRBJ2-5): KAGVTQTPRYLIKTRGQQVTLSCSPISGHRSVSWYQQTPGQGLQFLFEYFSETQRNKGNFPGRFSGRQFSNSRSEMNVSTLELGDSALYLCASGTSGQETQYFGPGTRLLVL.

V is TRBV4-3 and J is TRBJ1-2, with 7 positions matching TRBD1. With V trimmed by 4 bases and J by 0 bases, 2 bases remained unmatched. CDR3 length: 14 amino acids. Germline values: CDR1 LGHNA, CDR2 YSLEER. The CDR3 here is CASSRGQSNYGYTF. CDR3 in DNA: TGCGCCAGCAGCCGGGGACAGTCTAACTATGGCTACACCTTC.

The CDR3 reads CASSLGREALWETQYF. CDR3 bases: TGTGCCAGCAGTTTGGGTCGAGAGGCTTTATGGGAGACCCAGTACTTC. The chain carries TRBV27 and TRBJ2-5; D ambiguous. The CDR3 extends over 16 amino acids. Germline CDR1 reads MNHEY; CDR2 reads SMNVEV (reference sequence). Trimming shortened V by 3 bases and J by 5 bases, and 19 bases separated the two germline ends.

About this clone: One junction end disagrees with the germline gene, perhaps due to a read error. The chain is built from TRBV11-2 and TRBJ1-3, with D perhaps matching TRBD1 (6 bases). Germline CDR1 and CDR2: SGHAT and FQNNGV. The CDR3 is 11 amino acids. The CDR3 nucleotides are TGTGCCAGCAGCTTGGGGGCAGGGCCGAGTTTT. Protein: CASSLGAGPSF. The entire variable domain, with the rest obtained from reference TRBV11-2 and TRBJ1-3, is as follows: EAGVAQSPRYKIIEKRQSVAFWCNPISGHATLYWYQQILGQGPKLLIQFQNNGVVDDSQLPKDRFSAERLKGVDSTLKIQPAKLEDSAVYLCASSLGAGPSFGEGSWLTVV.

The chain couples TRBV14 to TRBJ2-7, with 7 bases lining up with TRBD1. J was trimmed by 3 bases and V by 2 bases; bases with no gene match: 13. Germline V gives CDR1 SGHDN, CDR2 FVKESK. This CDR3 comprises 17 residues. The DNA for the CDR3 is TGTGCCAGCAGCCAATACGGTTCGACAGGGATCGGCTACGAGCAGTACTTC. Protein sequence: CASSQYGSTGIGYEQYF.

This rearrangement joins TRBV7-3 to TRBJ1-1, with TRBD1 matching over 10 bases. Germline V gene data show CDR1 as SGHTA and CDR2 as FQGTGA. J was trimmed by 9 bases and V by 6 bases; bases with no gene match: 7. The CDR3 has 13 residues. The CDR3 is CASRRGDRGQAFF. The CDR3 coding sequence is TGTGCCAGCAGGAGGGGAGACAGGGGGCAAGCTTTCTTT.

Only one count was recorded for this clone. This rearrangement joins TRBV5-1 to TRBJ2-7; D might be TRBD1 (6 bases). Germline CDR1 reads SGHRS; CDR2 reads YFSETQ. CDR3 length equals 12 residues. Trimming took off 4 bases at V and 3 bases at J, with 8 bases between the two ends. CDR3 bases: TGCGCCAGCAGCATGGACAGCTACGAGCAGTACTTC. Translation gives CASSMDSYEQYF.